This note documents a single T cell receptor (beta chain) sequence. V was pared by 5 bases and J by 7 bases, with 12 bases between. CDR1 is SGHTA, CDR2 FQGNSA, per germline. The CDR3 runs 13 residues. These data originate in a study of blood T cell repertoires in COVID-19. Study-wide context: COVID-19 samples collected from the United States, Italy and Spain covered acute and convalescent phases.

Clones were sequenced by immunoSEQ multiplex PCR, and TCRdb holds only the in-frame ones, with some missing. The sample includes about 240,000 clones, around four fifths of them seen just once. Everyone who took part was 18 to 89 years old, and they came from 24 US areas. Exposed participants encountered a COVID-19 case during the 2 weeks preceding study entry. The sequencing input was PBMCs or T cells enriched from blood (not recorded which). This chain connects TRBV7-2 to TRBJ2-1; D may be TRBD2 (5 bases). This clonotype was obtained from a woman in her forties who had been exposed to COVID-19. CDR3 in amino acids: CASSREGGNEQFF. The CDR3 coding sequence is TGTGCCAGCAGCCGGGAAGGCGGGAATGAGCAGTTCTTC.